This T cell receptor (beta chain) was observed in a study of blood T cell repertoires in COVID-19. For the study at large: Researchers got acute and convalescent COVID-19 samples from the United States, Italy and Spain.

As processed by the authors: Reference gene primer amplification gave estimated nucleated cell counts. The method was immunoSEQ multiplex PCR; TCRdb's version includes in-frame clones alone and lacks a portion of them. V and J calls and clone size are copied from that table; D and trimming were computed from the DNA. The sample shows 100,000 to 150,000 clones, around 76% of them seen only once. Trimming removed 8 bases at V and 7 bases at J, with 15 bases between. Germline CDR1 and CDR2: MNHEY and SMNVEV (reference sequence). This CDR3 region has 14 residues. Sequences were obtained from peripheral blood. The clonotype originates from a man aged 55 to 70 with acute or convalescent COVID-19. The genes are TRBV27 and TRBJ1-6; no firm D call. The CDR3 DNA reads as TGTGCCAGCTGCAGAATCGAAAAGAATTCACCCCTCCACTTT. Protein sequence: CASCRIEKNSPLHF.